This is a list of T cell receptor beta chains from one sample in a study of blood T cell repertoires in COVID-19. The method was immunoSEQ multiplex PCR; TCRdb's version includes in-frame clones alone and lacks a portion of them. The sample holds about 290,000 clones; approximately 80% are singletons and the top ten take around 4.2%. The sequencing input was peripheral blood. The origin of the receptors is a woman aged 50 to 60 with active or convalescent COVID-19. The CDR3 runs from the conserved cysteine through the conserved F or W. The D gene is left open where the match is weak. Clone sizes are given selectively: once, few, many, or a class where the clone is expanded.

len	abundance	v_gene	j_gene	d_gene	CDR3nt	CDR3aa
14	.	TRBV19	TRBJ2-2	.	TGTGCCACCGTGGGAGGGGGGCATAGCGGGGAGCTGTTTTTT	CATVGGGHSGELFF
14	.	TRBV9	TRBJ1-6	.	TGTGCCAGCAGCGTAGCAGAATTGCCCTCACCCCTCCACTTT	CASSVAELPSPLHF
13	.	TRBV19	TRBJ1-2	.	TGTGCCAGTAGTATTGGCCGCGGCTATGGCTACACCTTC	CASSIGRGYGYTF
16	once	TRBV15	TRBJ2-7	TRBD2	TGTGCCACCAGCCCCCAATGGACCGGGGGGGGGTACGAGCAGTACTTC	CATSPQWTGGGYEQYF
15	.	TRBV3-1/TRBV3-2	TRBJ2-1	TRBD1	TGTGCCAGCAGCACCCGACAGGGGATCGACAATGAGCAGTTCTTC	CASSTRQGIDNEQFF
17	.	TRBV7-9	TRBJ2-5	TRBD2	TGTGCCAGCAGCTTAGCTCTAGCGGGAGGCCGGGTAGAGACCCAGTACTTC	CASSLALAGGRVETQYF
16	.	TRBV3-1/TRBV3-2	TRBJ2-3	TRBD2	TGTGCCAGCAGCTTTCCCGGGACTAGCGGGACAGATACGCAGTATTTT	CASSFPGTSGTDTQYF
13	.	TRBV27	TRBJ2-3	TRBD1	TGTGCCAGCAGCCGGGACAGGGGAGATACGCAGTATTTT	CASSRDRGDTQYF
14	.	TRBV2	TRBJ1-5	TRBD1	TGTGCCAGCAGGTACGGACAGGGGGAACAGCCCCAGCATTTT	CASRYGQGEQPQHF
17	.	TRBV11-2	TRBJ1-2	.	TGTGCCAGCAGTTCTAAGACCGCCGGGACGGGAGACTATGGCTACACCTTC	CASSSKTAGTGDYGYTF
14	.	TRBV6-2/TRBV6-3	TRBJ2-1	TRBD2	TGTGCCAGCAGTGAGCGGGAGGGGTACAATGAGCAGTTCTTC	CASSEREGYNEQFF
21	.	TRBV5-1	TRBJ2-2	TRBD1	TGCGCCAGCAGCCTGATCTCCGGGACAGGGGGTGCCCTTATGAACACCGGGGAGCTGTTTTTT	CASSLISGTGGALMNTGELFF
13	.	TRBV7-3	TRBJ2-5	.	TGTGCCAGCAGCTTGGGGGACTCGGTGGCCCAGTACTTC	CASSLGDSVAQYF
14	.	TRBV3-1/TRBV3-2	TRBJ1-1	TRBD1	TGTGCCAGCAGCCTGGGACAGGGGAAGGGCGTGGCTTTCTTT	CASSLGQGKGVAFF
15	.	TRBV5-1	TRBJ2-3	TRBD2	TGCGCCAGCAGGCCAACTAGCGGGATGTCTGCAACGCAGTATTTT	CASRPTSGMSATQYF
13	.	TRBV28	TRBJ1-1	.	TGTGCCAGCAGAACAGGACCGGCCCTTGAAGCTTTCTTT	CASRTGPALEAFF
12	once	TRBV5-6	TRBJ2-1	TRBD2	TGTGCGGGCGCTAGCGGAGACAATGAGCAGTTCTTC	CAGASGDNEQFF
13	few	TRBV2	TRBJ1-1	.	TGTGCCAGCGGGGGGGGGAGTTGGACTGAAGCTTTCTTT	CASGGGSWTEAFF
13	.	TRBV11-3	TRBJ1-1	.	TGTGCCAGCAGCTTAGAGCGGAACACTGAAGCTTTCTTT	CASSLERNTEAFF
16	.	TRBV27	TRBJ1-1	TRBD1	TGTGCCAGCAGTCAAACGGGCGGGACAGTTCGCACTGAAGCTTTCTTT	CASSQTGGTVRTEAFF
15	.	TRBV4-2	TRBJ2-5	.	TGTGCCAGCAGCCCAGGGCCGCCACCCCAAGAGACCCAGTACTTC	CASSPGPPPQETQYF
13	.	TRBV6-5	TRBJ1-1	TRBD1	TGTGCCAGCAGAGGACAGGGACCTTCGGGGGCTTTCTTT	CASRGQGPSGAFF
18	.	TRBV3-1/TRBV3-2	TRBJ1-3	TRBD1	TGTGCCAGCAGCCCTATTACACCGGGACAGGGCGGCGGAAACACCATATATTTT	CASSPITPGQGGGNTIYF
17	.	TRBV6-4	TRBJ1-2	.	TGTGCCAGCAGAGAGGATGGCCTCAACCCGGTAGACTATGGCTACACCTTC	CASREDGLNPVDYGYTF
15	.	TRBV6-2/TRBV6-3	TRBJ2-5	TRBD2	TGTGCCAGCAGTTCGCCGACTAGCGGGATAGAGACCCAGTACTTC	CASSSPTSGIETQYF
13	once	TRBV2	TRBJ2-5	.	TGTGCCAGCGGGATAAGGGGTGGGGAGACCCAGTACTTC	CASGIRGGETQYF
15	.	TRBV2	TRBJ1-2	.	TGTGCCAGCAGTGAATCGGGTGGATCAAACTATGGCTACACCTTC	CASSESGGSNYGYTF
14	.	TRBV5-1	TRBJ1-1	.	TGCGCCAGCAGCTTGGCGCCAGGGGATACTGAAGCTTTCTTT	CASSLAPGDTEAFF
15	.	TRBV7-8	TRBJ1-2	.	TGTGCCAGCAGCCAGCGACTCGGGGTGCACTATGGCTACACCTTC	CASSQRLGVHYGYTF
15	once	TRBV5-8	TRBJ1-6	TRBD1	TGTGCCAGCAGCTTGCGGAGTATCGGCAGGGGGCAACTCCACTTT	CASSLRSIGRGQLHF
15	.	TRBV18	TRBJ1-2	.	TGTGCCAGCTCACCACCGACAGCGCGTAACTATGGCTACACCTTC	CASSPPTARNYGYTF
15	few	TRBV6-5	TRBJ2-1	TRBD2	TGTGCCAGCGGGACTAGCGGGAGGACGCTCTATGAGCAGTTCTTC	CASGTSGRTLYEQFF
14	.	TRBV13	TRBJ2-1	.	TGTGCCAGCAGCTTTAGGATCCAGGGGTTCGGGCAGTTCTTC	CASSFRIQGFGQFF
15	.	TRBV7-8	TRBJ1-5	.	TGTGCCAGCAGCCCCGGGAGGGTTAGCAATCAGCCCCAGCATTTT	CASSPGRVSNQPQHF
14	.	TRBV5-1	TRBJ2-1	TRBD1	TGCGCCAGCAGCTTGGAACAGGGGACGAGAGAGCAGTTCTTC	CASSLEQGTREQFF
14	.	TRBV19	TRBJ1-5	.	TGTGCCAGTACCTCAAACCTGGGCCATCAGCCCCAGCATTTT	CASTSNLGHQPQHF
12	.	TRBV10-3	TRBJ2-1	.	TGTGCCATCGAGGGAGCGGGCAATGAGCAGTTCTTC	CAIEGAGNEQFF
16	.	TRBV19	TRBJ1-1	.	TGTGCCAGTAGACCGGTCGTAACCATGCAAAACACTGAAGCTTTCTTT	CASRPVVTMQNTEAFF
17	.	TRBV4-2	TRBJ2-7	TRBD2	TGTGCCAGCAGCCAAGCCCTAGCGGGAGGGAGGTCCTACGAGCAGTACTTC	CASSQALAGGRSYEQYF
15	.	TRBV7-7	TRBJ2-1	TRBD2	TGTGCCAGCAGCGGGGGACTAGCGGGAATCCATGAGCAGTTCTTC	CASSGGLAGIHEQFF
15	.	TRBV5-1	TRBJ2-7	TRBD1	TGCGCCAGCAGCTTGGCCTCTCAGGGGGCCTGGGAGCAGTACTTC	CASSLASQGAWEQYF
15	.	TRBV5-4	TRBJ1-2	TRBD1	TGTGCCAGCAGCACCTTATCCGGGACAGGGGATGGCTACACCTTC	CASSTLSGTGDGYTF
13	.	TRBV11-2	TRBJ2-5	.	TGTGCCAGCAGCTTCGGACTGAAGGAGACCCAGTACTTC	CASSFGLKETQYF
14	many	TRBV6-6	TRBJ1-1	.	TGTGCCAGCAGTTTCGACAGAATGAACACTGAAGCTTTCTTT	CASSFDRMNTEAFF
14	few	TRBV9	TRBJ2-7	TRBD2	TGTGCCAGCAGCGAAGGACTAGCGGACGGGGAGCAGTACTTC	CASSEGLADGEQYF
13	.	TRBV30	TRBJ1-4	.	TGTGCCTGGGCCCGGACAGCTAATGAAAAACTGTTTTTT	CAWARTANEKLFF
14	.	TRBV29-1	TRBJ2-1	.	TGCAGCGGCGGAAACAGTGGAGCGGTTGGGGAGCAGTTCTTC	CSGGNSGAVGEQFF
15	.	TRBV30	TRBJ2-3	TRBD2	TGTGCCTGGACAAACCAAGCGGGAAGGACAGATACGCAGTATTTT	CAWTNQAGRTDTQYF
16	.	TRBV6-5	TRBJ2-2	TRBD2	TGTGCCAGCAGTTACACGGGGGGGCCCTACACCGGGGAGCTGTTTTTT	CASSYTGGPYTGELFF
20	once	TRBV7-2	TRBJ1-2	TRBD1	TGTGCCAGCAGCTTAGCAGAGGCGACGGACAGGGCCGGACTACTCTATGGCTACACCTTC	CASSLAEATDRAGLLYGYTF
15	.	TRBV10-3	TRBJ1-1	TRBD1	TGTGCCATCAGTGAGTCACGGACAGGGGGCACTGAAGCTTTCTTT	CAISESRTGGTEAFF
15	.	TRBV7-9	TRBJ2-5	.	TGTGCCAGCAGCTTAGGCACCATTGCGGGGGAGACCCAGTACTTC	CASSLGTIAGETQYF
14	.	TRBV9	TRBJ1-1	TRBD1	TGTGCCAGCAGCGCAGGACAGGGGAACACTGAAGCTTTCTTT	CASSAGQGNTEAFF
13	.	TRBV10-3	TRBJ1-1	.	TGTGCCATCAGTGAAACGGTGAACACTGAAGCTTTCTTT	CAISETVNTEAFF
14	.	TRBV7-9	TRBJ2-3	.	TGTGCCAGCAGCTTCCCGGGAGGCACAGATACGCAGTATTTT	CASSFPGGTDTQYF